One sample yielded the 5 T cell receptor beta chains listed below, sequenced in a study of blood T cell repertoires in COVID-19. TCRdb's table, derived via immunoSEQ multiplex PCR, lists solely in-frame clones and lacks some. The sample carries around 250,000 clones, more than 85% recorded once. Sequencing was carried out using peripheral blood. These receptors were obtained from a woman in her 70s with active or convalescent COVID-19.

With respect to this clone: Other DNA sequences in the sample encode the same CDR3. The chain employs TRBV6-5 and TRBJ1-2; D not certain. Germline CDR1 and CDR2: MNHEY and SVGAGI. Trimming removed 4 bases at V and 0 bases at J, with 12 bases between. The CDR3 loop spans 15 amino acids. CDR3 region: CASSSSVGANYGYTF. In nucleotides, the CDR3 is TGTGCCAGCAGTTCCTCCGTCGGAGCTAACTATGGCTACACCTTC.

This clone has a handful of counts. The chain combines TRBV6-5 with TRBJ1-2; 11 bases align to TRBD1. CDR3 size: 15 residues. With 8 bases clipped from V and 3 bases from J, the junction kept 8 bases outside the gene matches. Germline V gene lookup returns CDR1 MNHEY and CDR2 SVGAGI. The DNA of the CDR3 is TGTGCCAGCGGCGGGACAGGGGGTGCAGACTATGGCTACACCTTC. This codes for CASGGTGGADYGYTF.

The V call is TRBV6-2 or TRBV6-3, the J call TRBJ2-3, with 8 positions matching TRBD2. J gave up 5 bases and V 6 bases, and 10 bases lay outside the gene matches. This CDR3 has 15 amino acids. Germline CDR1 MNHEY, CDR2 SVGEGT. The DNA for the CDR3 is TGTGCCAGCAGCTCCCTTGCGGGGGGTAGAGATACGCAGTATTTT. This encodes CASSSLAGGRDTQYF.

The chain links TRBV5-6 to TRBJ2-1, with 8 positions matching TRBD2. Per the germline V gene, CDR1 is SGHDT and CDR2 is YYEEEE. This CDR3 spans 15 amino acids. Losses at the gene ends were 3 bases for V and 8 bases for J; bases not matched to a gene: 10. The CDR3 sequence: CASSSTGGASDEQFF. The CDR3 DNA reads as TGTGCCAGCAGCTCAACCGGGGGGGCCTCGGATGAGCAGTTCTTC.

V and J are TRBV2 and TRBJ2-7, with a possible D match to TRBD2 (6 bases). Germline CDR1 is SNHLY and CDR2 is FYNNEI. V dropped 11 bases and J dropped 0 bases, with 17 bases sitting between them. This CDR3 comprises 14 residues. The CDR3 nucleotides are TGTGCCGGCCGGGCGGGGCGAAGCTCCTACGAGCAGTACTTC. Translated: CAGRAGRSSYEQYF.